What follows is one T cell receptor beta chain and its context. This clonotype was counted many times. Its recognized antigen is unknown. Base-call qualities are not available, and no considerably larger clone is one nucleotide away. The sample's time point label is to be understood as: patch test 3, about 24 weeks after DPC sensitization. What the treatment or condition label conveys for this sample: therapeutic diphenylcyclopropenone sensitization with weekly scalp DPC. Total RNA was extracted from unfractionated whole blood collected in Tempus Blood RNA tubes. At every patch-test visit, the blood draw took place before the patch test was put on. To be eligible, patients had to be aged 18 to 70, diagnosed with alopecia and judged suitable for DPC therapy, while pregnant patients were excluded. The data stem from a study of human T cells and chemical hapten exposure listed by TCRdb under 2021. In the study overall: For sensitization, 2% DPC in acetone was applied to a 2 cm by 2 cm area of upper inner arm skin. Throughout the study period of 20 to 25 weeks, patients also received therapeutic DPC doses to the scalp every week. Patch testing on the upper back used Finn chambers containing 0.01% DPC, with scoring done after 6 days according to International Contact Dermatitis Research Group standards. The patient cohort, mostly female, included alopecia areata with under or over 50% scalp involvement, alopecia totalis and alopecia universalis. The libraries were sequenced as a pool, and the TCR yield per sample differed mostly because of small variations in library volumes within the pool. In alopecia patients, the study followed how the peripheral blood TCR repertoire changed in vivo over primary and secondary sensitization to diphenylcyclopropenone (DPC), a hapten. Blood samples were taken from patients before sensitization (week 0) and at 2, 6 and about 24 weeks after DPC sensitization. Some 29 alopecia patients provided blood for TCR sequencing at one to four time points (pre-sensitization, 2, 6 and 24 weeks). From each blood RNA sample, both TCR alpha and TCR beta chains were sequenced.

Findings and caveats that apply to the study as a whole: Significantly more large CDR3 similarity clusters were formed by expanded TCRs than by pre-sensitization or healthy control sets, consistent with antigen-driven responses. Patch test score correlated positively with the number of PT1 expanded TCRs, reaching significance at thresholds 8, 16 and 32 but not at 4. Repeated subsampling changed both the strength of the expansion versus patch-test correlation and the threshold at which that correlation became significant. Alopecia, a presumed autoimmune disease, was present in all patients, so the immune response of the patients might differ from that of healthy individuals. The number of TCRs above 1 in 1000 frequency did not change with DPC sensitization; there was no evidence of global repertoire structure alterations.

Taken from the germline V gene, the CDR1 and CDR2 loops are MNHEY and SVGEGT. There are 14 amino acids in the CDR3, from cysteine to phenylalanine inclusive. Only CDR3 DNA remains: 42 bases, in frame from the first base. From V the trimming removes 4 bases and from J it removes 4 bases, while the gene matches leave 4 bases of the junction unaccounted for. The protocol used for the library was RACE. The sample was run on a NextSeq 500. During library preparation, unique molecular identifiers were attached to individual cDNA molecules so that TCRs could be counted quantitatively and reproducibly. In the paper's pipeline: A median of roughly 98,000 TCRs per sample was observed, with a range of about 23,224 to 700,000. The Decombinator software suite was used to annotate the V, J and CDR3 of the TCR reads. For the PS versus PT1 abundance plots, all samples were subsampled to the same number of TCRs (28,000). TCRs were defined as expanded if absent before sensitization and observed at least eight times at the 2-week time point. TCRdb reworked the public reads: Q25 trimming with fastp, MiXCR clone assembly, productive beta chains retained. Each entry merges the rows of one CDR3 protein and shows their most common DNA and genes. These V and J calls are TCRdb output, not the study's own analysis. The sample has tens of thousands of distinct CDR3 sequences on record, 9.5% of them singletons. The ten top clones hold 26% of the sample.

The sequences come from whole blood, collected in connection with sensitization to the hapten diphenylcyclopropenone (DPC). Recombination connected TRBV6-2 or TRBV6-3 to TRBJ2-7, with 10 bases in between that match TRBD1. The sequence came from a man aged 50-59 years with alopecia areata. Some clones in this sample may be carry-over from other donors' samples. CDR3 protein: CASSSGTGVYEQYF. Read as DNA, the sequence is TGTGCCAGCAGTTCCGGGACAGGGGTGTACGAGCAGTACTTC.